This note documents a single T cell receptor beta chain sequence. Its antigen is still unknown. The sample originates from a study of beta chain features in type 1 diabetes. Whole-study results and caveats: PCR may have favored shorter templates equally in patients and controls.

Blood was collected once per donor into heparin, averaging approximately 0.12 L. Sorted cells reached over 95% purity in every population. The V end lost 2 bases, the J end lost 6 bases, and 15 bases lay between the germline ends. The germline CDR1 and CDR2 sequences are SGHKS and YYEKEE (reference sequence). CDR3 size: 15 residues. The authors reverse transcribed all of the isolated RNA, so sequencing captured expressed TCRB transcripts. Generated by immunoSEQ multiplex PCR, the TCRdb table keeps only in-frame clones and is missing some. The sample records under 950,000 clones, roughly 17% being singletons.

The genes are TRBV5-5 and TRBJ2-1, with D perhaps being TRBD1 or TRBD2 (5 bases each). The clonotype originates from a young woman in good health. Sequenced input: naive CD4+ T cells from blood. Here the CDR3 reads CASSFRDHPTNEQFF. The CDR3, as DNA: TGTGCCAGCAGCTTCCGGGACCATCCCACCAATGAGCAGTTCTTC.